This TCR beta chain emerged from a study of T cells in Graves' hyperthyroidism and ophthalmopathy. The germline V and J ends were trimmed by 3 bases and 6 bases, with 14 bases remaining between them. The CDR3 is 14 residues long. Germline values: CDR1 SGHTS, CDR2 YDEGEE. This clonotype was observed many times. Amplified TCR beta CDR3 regions came from RNA transcripts. Primed by the HTBI set, a first-round RT-PCR was run on the TCR CDR3. Via MiXCR, TCRdb re-called the multiplex PCR reads, giving one row per CDR3 protein. The sample consists of about 360,000 distinct CDR3 sequences, 13% of them appearing once.

Source material: blood. The TCR comes from a man aged 25-40 years with Graves' hyperthyroidism that later progressed to Graves' ophthalmopathy. V is TRBV5-8 and J is TRBJ2-3; no clear D gene. The CDR3 region has the DNA TGTGCCAGCAGCTATTCTCGTCTCGTGGATACGCAGTATTTT. Encoded protein: CASSYSRLVDTQYF.